These T cell receptor beta chains were read from a single sample in a study of vaccination effects on CD4 cells after COVID-19. No antigen is known for these receptors. Libraries were prepared by immunoSEQ multiplex PCR; TCRdb keeps only in-frame clonotypes and omits some of them. Of approximately 74,000 clones in the sample, 73% were seen once. The starting material was CD4+ T cells from PBMCs cultured without peptide, obtained after COVID-19 vaccination. These TCRs come from a human donor who received a COVID-19 vaccine. CDR3s include the opening cysteine and the closing phenylalanine or tryptophan. Each record gives: V gene, D gene, clone size, J gene, CDR3 protein, CDR3 DNA. A D gene is named only where the DNA matches it firmly. Expanded clones get a size class; other rows say once, few or many, or leave the size out.

>TRBV30|-|-|TRBJ2-5
CAWSIIFGETQYF
TGTGCCTGGAGTATTATCTTCGGGGAGACCCAGTACTTC
>TRBV6-1|-|-|TRBJ2-4
CASSDLPAGTKNIQYF
TGTGCCAGCAGTGACCTCCCTGCGGGTACCAAAAACATTCAGTACTTC
>TRBV15|-|-|TRBJ1-4
CATSRDRAGVGEKLFF
TGTGCCACCAGCAGAGATAGGGCAGGGGTGGGGGAAAAACTGTTTTTT
>TRBV2|-|once|TRBJ1-2
CASTYRDKVTGYTF
TGTGCCAGCACCTACAGGGACAAAGTAACCGGCTACACCTTC
>TRBV5-6|-|-|TRBJ2-2
CASIGGGGTGELFF
TGTGCCAGCATCGGGGGCGGCGGCACCGGGGAGCTGTTTTTT
>TRBV2|TRBD1|-|TRBJ2-5
CASTTGQETQYF
TGTGCCAGTACGACAGGGCAGGAGACCCAGTACTTC
>TRBV6-5|-|-|TRBJ1-1
CASSSPGVLEAFF
TGTGCCAGCAGTTCTCCGGGGGTTCTTGAAGCTTTCTTT
>TRBV3-1/TRBV3-2|TRBD2|-|TRBJ2-1
CASTPGTSGEREQFF
TGTGCCAGCACCCCCGGGACTAGCGGGGAGCGAGAGCAGTTCTTC
>TRBV11-1|-|-|TRBJ2-6
CASSPGGANVLTF
TGTGCCAGCAGCCCAGGAGGGGCCAACGTCCTGACTTTC
>TRBV5-1|-|few|TRBJ2-2
CASSFETAPNTGELFF
TGCGCCAGCAGCTTTGAAACGGCCCCAAACACCGGGGAGCTGTTTTTT
>TRBV24-1|-|-|TRBJ2-2
CAPGARDSANTGELFF
TGTGCCCCGGGGGCCCGAGACAGCGCGAACACCGGGGAGCTGTTTTTT
>TRBV5-1|TRBD1|-|TRBJ2-5
CASSARDRGFGETQYF
TGCGCCAGCAGCGCGAGGGACAGGGGTTTTGGGGAGACCCAGTACTTC
>TRBV9|TRBD1|-|TRBJ1-2
CASSVEDRVGYGYTF
TGTGCCAGCAGCGTAGAGGACAGGGTCGGATATGGCTACACCTTC
>TRBV5-1|-|few|TRBJ2-3
CASSLTTDTQYF
TGCGCCAGCAGCTTAACCACAGATACGCAGTATTTT
>TRBV6-5|-|few|TRBJ2-5
CASSLQGPQETQYF
TGTGCCAGCAGCTTACAGGGACCCCAAGAGACCCAGTACTTC
>TRBV7-9|TRBD2|once|TRBJ2-5
CASSLTSGGQETQYF
TGTGCCAGCAGCTTGACTAGCGGGGGCCAAGAGACCCAGTACTTC
>TRBV5-1|-|-|TRBJ2-1
CASSATGTVYNEQFF
TGCGCCAGCAGCGCCACCGGGACCGTCTACAATGAGCAGTTCTTC
>TRBV12-3/TRBV12-4|-|few|TRBJ1-5
CASSLYEGMPQHF
TGTGCCAGCAGTTTATATGAGGGAATGCCCCAGCATTTT
>TRBV5-1|-|-|TRBJ1-3
CASSPASSGNTIYF
TGCGCCAGCAGCCCCGCCAGCTCTGGAAACACCATATATTTT
>TRBV9|-|few|TRBJ2-1
CASSVDLGSNEQFF
TGTGCCAGCAGCGTAGATCTGGGGAGCAATGAGCAGTTCTTC
>TRBV6-1|TRBD1|-|TRBJ1-4
CASSDTTGARREKLFF
TGTGCCAGCAGTGACACCACAGGGGCCCGTCGGGAAAAACTGTTTTTT
>TRBV5-4|TRBD2|-|TRBJ2-5
CASSSSSGGPKGETQYF
TGTGCCAGCAGCTCTTCTAGCGGGGGACCCAAGGGGGAGACCCAGTACTTC
>TRBV10-3|-|-|TRBJ2-1
CAIGSQFYNEQFF
TGTGCCATCGGATCCCAGTTCTACAATGAGCAGTTCTTC
>TRBV5-4|-|few|TRBJ1-2
CASSSITGVSYGYTF
TGTGCCAGCAGCTCTATCACAGGAGTATCCTATGGCTACACCTTC
>TRBV5-1|TRBD2|-|TRBJ2-3
CASSSGLAGGTSTDTQYF
TGCGCCAGCAGCTCCGGACTAGCGGGGGGCACTAGCACAGATACGCAGTATTTT
>TRBV19|-|few|TRBJ2-3
CASSMGTDTQYF
TGTGCCAGTAGTATGGGGACAGATACGCAGTATTTT